These T cell receptor beta chains were read from a single sample in a study of neurological immune-mediated disorders. TCRdb itself ran the 5' RACE reads through MiXCR, one entry per CDR3 protein. In the table there are around 33,000 distinct CDR3 sequences, roughly 25% of which are singletons. Sequencing used CD4+ T cells from blood. These receptor sequences come from a man aged 45-60 years with HTLV-1-associated myelopathy (HAM/TSP). Each CDR3 is given with its conserved first and last residue. D genes are given only for firm matches. The listing skips clone size in some rows; elsewhere it reads once, few, many or a size class.

few | TRBJ2-3 | . | TRBV7-6 | CASSLRAGTDTQYF | TGTGCCAGCAGCTTACGGGCGGGGACAGATACGCAGTATTTT
few | TRBJ2-3 | TRBD2 | TRBV6-2/TRBV6-3 | CASSRGGLGTDTQYF | TGTGCCAGCAGCCGGGGGGGCCTAGGAACAGATACGCAGTATTTT
. | TRBJ2-1 | TRBD2 | TRBV5-4 | CASSSVVAGYNEQFF | TGTGCCAGCAGCTCCGTGGTAGCGGGCTACAATGAGCAGTTCTTC
many | TRBJ2-1 | . | TRBV5-1 | CASSLNGGSYNEQFF | TGCGCCAGCAGCTTGAACGGGGGATCGTACAATGAGCAGTTCTTC
. | TRBJ2-3 | TRBD2 | TRBV7-3 | CASSSRGGTDTQYF | TGTGCCAGCAGCTCCCGGGGGGGCACAGATACGCAGTATTTT
many | TRBJ1-1 | . | TRBV12-3/TRBV12-4 | CASSSPRVVNTEAFF | TGTGCCAGCAGTTCCCCCCGGGTGGTGAACACTGAAGCTTTCTTT
. | TRBJ1-1 | . | TRBV18 | CASSLRQLNTEAFF | TGTGCCAGCTCACTGAGACAGTTGAACACTGAAGCTTTCTTT
many | TRBJ2-4 | . | TRBV9 | CASSPRGGGFTKNIQYF | TGTGCCAGCAGCCCCCGAGGCGGGGGCTTCACCAAAAACATTCAGTACTTC
many | TRBJ2-2 | TRBD2 | TRBV4-1 | CASSLTSGNTGELFF | TGCGCCAGCAGCCTCACTAGCGGAAACACCGGGGAGCTGTTTTTT
many | TRBJ2-3 | TRBD2 | TRBV29-1 | CSVEDRLAGSTDTQYF | TGCAGCGTTGAAGACCGACTAGCGGGGAGCACAGATACGCAGTATTTT
. | TRBJ2-2 | . | TRBV2 | CASIRTANTGELFF | TGTGCCAGCATCAGGACAGCTAACACCGGGGAGCTGTTTTTT
. | TRBJ2-1 | . | TRBV5-1 | CASSLGGPGGYNEQFF | TGCGCCAGCAGCTTGGGAGGGCCCGGCGGGTACAATGAGCAGTTCTTC
many | TRBJ2-1 | . | TRBV11-3 | CASSSIRAGHNEQFF | TGTGCCAGCAGCTCCATTAGGGCCGGTCACAATGAGCAGTTCTTC
. | TRBJ1-2 | TRBD1 | TRBV24-1 | CATSDTPSLGQGAVGYTF | TGTGCCACCAGTGACACACCCTCTCTGGGACAGGGGGCGGTTGGCTACACCTTC
. | TRBJ1-3 | . | TRBV19 | CASKFDRSSGNTIYF | TGTGCCAGTAAATTCGACAGATCCTCTGGAAACACCATATATTTT
many | TRBJ1-1 | . | TRBV6-5 | CASRRTVSNTEAFF | TGTGCCAGCAGACGGACCGTTTCGAACACTGAAGCTTTCTTT
many | TRBJ1-1 | . | TRBV3-1 | CASSPLGQVNTEAFF | TGTGCCAGCAGCCCCTTGGGTCAGGTGAACACTGAAGCTTTCTTT
many | TRBJ1-6 | . | TRBV6-5 | CASTYGHASYNSPLHF | TGTGCCAGCACCTACGGACACGCCTCCTATAATTCACCCCTCCACTTT
. | TRBJ1-6 | . | TRBV20-1 | CSASQGSSPLHF | TGCAGTGCTAGCCAGGGGAGTTCACCCCTCCACTTT
many | TRBJ2-7 | TRBD2 | TRBV5-1 | CASSPRAGGRYEQYF | TGCGCCAGCAGCCCGCGAGCGGGGGGCCGATACGAGCAGTACTTC
many | TRBJ2-2 | . | TRBV7-2 | CASSLDASANTGELFF | TGTGCCAGCAGCTTAGACGCGAGCGCCAACACCGGGGAGCTGTTTTTT
. | TRBJ1-6 | . | TRBV20-1 | CSARRLPQDSPLHF | TGCAGTGCCCGAAGGCTCCCCCAGGATTCACCCCTCCACTTT
. | TRBJ1-1 | . | TRBV20-1 | CSATSVRGRESEAFF | TGCAGTGCTACTTCCGTTCGGGGCCGGGAATCTGAAGCTTTCTTT
many | TRBJ2-7 | . | TRBV29-1 | CSVEVPGRTYEQYF | TGCAGCGTTGAAGTCCCGGGCCGAACCTACGAGCAGTACTTC
many | TRBJ2-3 | . | TRBV12-3/TRBV12-4 | CASSFGGIGDTQYF | TGTGCCAGCAGTTTTGGTGGGATCGGGGATACGCAGTATTTT
. | TRBJ1-3 | . | TRBV20-1 | CSARKGSGNTIYF | TGCAGTGCTAGAAAGGGGTCTGGAAACACCATATATTTT
few | TRBJ1-5 | TRBD1 | TRBV6-2/TRBV6-3 | CASSYPTGSGNQPQHF | TGTGCCAGCAGTTATCCGACAGGGTCTGGCAATCAGCCCCAGCATTTT
. | TRBJ1-1 | . | TRBV5-5 | CASSLWAGTEAFF | TGTGCCAGCAGCTTGTGGGCGGGGACTGAAGCTTTCTTT
many | TRBJ2-7 | TRBD1 | TRBV2 | CASCRDRGNEQYF | TGTGCCAGCTGCCGGGACAGGGGCAACGAGCAGTACTTC
many | TRBJ1-2 | . | TRBV12-3/TRBV12-4 | CASRPGGGYGYTF | TGTGCCAGCAGGCCGGGGGGGGGCTATGGCTACACCTTC
many | TRBJ1-1 | . | TRBV7-3 | CASSLRGRGTEAFF | TGTGCCAGCAGTTTAAGGGGCCGGGGCACTGAAGCTTTCTTT
many | TRBJ1-5 | . | TRBV5-8 | CASSLGVGASNQPQHF | TGTGCCAGCAGCTTGGGGGTCGGGGCGAGCAATCAGCCCCAGCATTTT
many | TRBJ1-1 | TRBD1 | TRBV5-1 | CASSPQGVADTEAFF | TGCGCCAGCAGCCCACAGGGGGTCGCGGACACTGAAGCTTTCTTT
many | TRBJ2-1 | . | TRBV7-6 | CASSLWAGAVNEQFF | TGTGCCAGCAGCTTATGGGCGGGGGCGGTTAATGAGCAGTTCTTC
. | TRBJ2-2 | TRBD2 | TRBV5-1 | CASSLSGAGTGELFF | TGCGCCAGCAGCCTCAGCGGGGCGGGCACCGGGGAGCTGTTTTTT
many | TRBJ2-3 | TRBD1 | TRBV10-3 | CAISDGQGVADTQYF | TGTGCCATCAGTGACGGACAGGGTGTTGCAGATACGCAGTATTTT
many | TRBJ1-1 | . | TRBV5-1 | CASSLTGQMNTEAFF | TGCGCCAGCAGCCTCACTGGACAGATGAACACTGAAGCTTTCTTT
. | TRBJ2-5 | TRBD2 | TRBV19 | CASSSTGGGAETQYF | TGTGCCAGTAGTTCCACGGGCGGGGGAGCGGAGACCCAGTACTTC
. | TRBJ2-1 | . | TRBV5-1 | CASSIGQSGSSPLNEQFF | TGCGCCAGCAGCATCGGACAAAGTGGCAGCTCACCCCTCAATGAGCAGTTCTTC
. | TRBJ2-1 | TRBD2 | TRBV5-1 | CASSDMTSGRFDEQFF | TGCGCCAGCAGCGACATGACTAGCGGGAGGTTTGATGAGCAGTTCTTC
many | TRBJ2-5 | TRBD2 | TRBV5-1 | CASSPLTSGVETQYF | TGCGCCAGCAGCCCCCTGACTAGCGGGGTGGAGACCCAGTACTTC
many | TRBJ1-2 | . | TRBV7-9 | CASSPERSRGHYGYTF | TGTGCCAGCAGCCCGGAGCGCTCCAGGGGTCACTATGGCTACACCTTC
many | TRBJ2-7 | . | TRBV5-1 | CASSFQAGQGHEQYF | TGCGCCAGCAGCTTTCAAGCTGGGCAGGGCCACGAGCAGTACTTC
many | TRBJ1-5 | . | TRBV7-6 | CASSLAVGAQPQHF | TGTGCCAGCAGCTTAGCGGTCGGCGCTCAGCCCCAGCATTTT
many | TRBJ1-4 | . | TRBV12-3/TRBV12-4 | CASRYRDLEKLFF | TGTGCCAGCAGATACCGGGACCTCGAAAAACTGTTTTTT
few | TRBJ2-3 | . | TRBV6-2/TRBV6-3 | CASSFQGSTDTQYF | TGTGCCAGCAGTTTCCAGGGTAGCACAGATACGCAGTATTTT
many | TRBJ2-3 | . | TRBV12-3/TRBV12-4 | CASSLIRTSSTDTQYF | TGTGCCAGCAGTTTAATCAGGACTTCTAGCACAGATACGCAGTATTTT
many | TRBJ1-4 | . | TRBV6-6 | CASSYSMGRTEKLFF | TGTGCCAGCAGTTACTCGATGGGGAGGACTGAAAAACTGTTTTTT
. | TRBJ2-1 | . | TRBV11-1 | CASTPPGHRKQFF | TGTGCCAGCACCCCTCCGGGACATCGAAAGCAGTTCTTC
many | TRBJ1-2 | . | TRBV29-1 | CSIEGSKHYGYTF | TGCAGCATAGAGGGCTCGAAGCACTATGGCTACACCTTC
many | TRBJ1-2 | TRBD1 | TRBV5-5 | CASSWGQDIYGYTF | TGTGCCAGCAGCTGGGGACAGGATATCTATGGCTACACCTTC
. | TRBJ1-1 | . | TRBV20-1 | CSASRGQGTEAFF | TGCAGTGCTAGCCGGGGGCAGGGCACTGAAGCTTTCTTT
many | TRBJ2-5 | . | TRBV15 | CATSRDSPYQETQYF | TGTGCCACCAGCAGAGATTCGCCGTACCAAGAGACCCAGTACTTC
many | TRBJ2-6 | . | TRBV7-6 | CASSLRAGSGANVLTF | TGTGCCAGCAGCTTAAGGGCCGGCTCTGGGGCCAACGTCCTGACTTTC
many | TRBJ1-1 | . | TRBV10-3 | CAISDRMGNTEAFF | TGTGCCATCAGCGACAGGATGGGGAACACTGAAGCTTTCTTT
. | TRBJ2-2 | TRBD2 | TRBV20-1 | CSAKKRGGVAGELFF | TGCAGTGCTAAGAAGCGGGGGGGAGTGGCCGGGGAGCTGTTTTTT
many | TRBJ2-7 | TRBD2 | TRBV20-1 | CSVISLAGFSYEQYF | TGCAGTGTAATATCACTAGCGGGATTCTCCTACGAGCAGTACTTC